The 26 T cell receptor beta chains below all came from one sample that was sequenced in a study of blood T cell repertoires in COVID-19. Generated by immunoSEQ multiplex PCR, the TCRdb table keeps only in-frame clones and is missing some. The table records about 200,000 clones, about 78% of them present only once. Sequencing used peripheral blood. Source of these receptors: a woman in her seventies with acute or convalescent COVID-19.

The chain employs TRBV9 and TRBJ1-1, with TRBD1 matching 9 bases. Germline V gives CDR1 SGDLS, CDR2 YYNGEE. This CDR3 is built from 16 residues. The J segment lost 0 bases and the V segment lost 3 bases, leaving 6 bases of the junction unmatched. CDR3 in amino acids: CASSARDRDLNTEAFF. As DNA, the CDR3 is TGTGCCAGCAGCGCCCGGGACAGGGATCTGAACACTGAAGCTTTCTTT.

CDR3 in amino acids: CATSMGNGISPLHF. The CDR3 bases are TGTGCCACCAGCATGGGAAACGGGATTTCACCCCTCCACTTT. V and J are TRBV15 and TRBJ1-6; D uncertain. This CDR3 is 14 amino acids long. Trimming took 4 bases from V and 9 from J, leaving 13 bases between them. CDR1 LNHNV and CDR2 YYDKDF come from the germline V gene (reference sequence).

This chain uses TRBV9 with TRBJ1-5; D gene ambiguous. The CDR3 sequence is 13 residues long. Trimming left V 3 bases short and J 6 bases short, with 10 bases between. From germline, CDR1 is SGDLS and CDR2 YYNGEE. For the CDR3, the DNA is TGTGCCAGCAGCGAGACCGGCGGTCAGCCCCAGCATTTT. Its translation: CASSETGGQPQHF.

The chain links TRBV9 to TRBJ2-7; TRBD1 matches 7 bases. CDR3 length: 18 amino acids. J lost 2 bases, V lost 0 bases, and 14 bases had no gene match. The germline gives CDR1 SGDLS, CDR2 YYNGEE. In DNA, the CDR3 is TGTGCCAGCAGCGTAGGGTTAGGACTTGGAGGACAGGCCTACGAGCAGTACTTC. Protein product: CASSVGLGLGGQAYEQYF. Complete variable domain (other parts from reference TRBV9 and TRBJ2-7): DSGVTQTPKHLITATGQRVTLRCSPRSGDLSVYWYQQSLDQGLQFLIQYYNGEERAKGNILERFSAQQFPDLHSELNLSSLELGDSALYFCASSVGLGLGGQAYEQYFGPGTRLTVT.

V gene TRBV6-6 combines with J gene TRBJ1-4, with TRBD1 matching over 9 bases. There are 14 residues in the CDR3. Germline loops: CDR1 MNHNY, CDR2 SVGAGI (reference sequence). Trimming cost V 4 bases and J 5 bases; bases outside gene matches: 2. The CDR3 nucleotides read TGTGCCAGCAGTTCACAGGGGGCGAATGAAAAACTGTTTTTT. Its translation: CASSSQGANEKLFF.

The V call is TRBV28, the J call TRBJ1-3, with 8 bases matching TRBD1. Per germline, CDR1 MDHEN and CDR2 SYDVKM. Unmatched junction bases numbered 6, after V lost 4 bases and J lost 4 bases. The length of the CDR3 is 15 residues. CDR3 residues: CASSSDRVFGNTIYF. CDR3 coding DNA: TGTGCCAGCAGTTCGGACAGGGTGTTCGGAAACACCATATATTTT.

V usage is TRBV6-5 and J usage is TRBJ2-2; D not resolved. With 8 bases removed from V and 0 bases from J, the gap between germline ends came to 10 bases. CDR1 is MNHEY, CDR2 SVGAGI, per germline. The CDR3 is 14 residues long. The CDR3 reads CASARYANTGELFF. Here the CDR3 DNA reads TGTGCCAGCGCCCGGTACGCGAACACCGGGGAGCTGTTTTTT.

This clone has just one count. The CDR3 loop is CASSTDFYEQYF. In nucleotides, the CDR3 is TGCGCCAGCAGCACGGACTTCTACGAGCAGTACTTC. The chain recombines TRBV5-1 with TRBJ2-7; weak D call: TRBD2 (5 bases). Looked up from germline, CDR1 is SGHRS and CDR2 is YFSETQ. V was clipped by 4 bases and J by 3 bases, with 8 bases between them. This CDR3 is 12 amino acids long.

The chain carries TRBV19 and TRBJ2-2; D ambiguous. This CDR3 is 14 amino acids long. Germline CDR1 is LNHDA and CDR2 is SQIVND (reference sequence). V lost 3 bases and J lost 0, with 5 bases in between. Written as DNA, the CDR3 is TGTGCCAGTAGTATCGTTGCGAACACCGGGGAGCTGTTTTTT. Protein sequence: CASSIVANTGELFF.

V usage is TRBV12-3 or TRBV12-4 and J usage is TRBJ1-1; 7 bases agree with TRBD1. This CDR3 spans 13 amino acids. V was clipped by 3 bases and J by 8 bases; unmatched bases: 6. In nucleotides, the CDR3 is TGTGCCAGCAGTTTTGCCCGGACAGGAGAAGCTTTCTTT. The encoded protein is CASSFARTGEAFF.

This clone has a handful of counts. CDR3 region: CAWSVGQPYNSPLHF. The CDR3 DNA reads as TGTGCCTGGAGTGTCGGACAGCCATATAATTCACCCCTCCACTTT. The V call is TRBV30, the J call TRBJ1-6; tentatively, D is TRBD1 (6 bases). Germline V gives CDR1 GTSNPN, CDR2 SVGIG (reference sequence). This CDR3 is 15 amino acids long. Between the trimmed V and J ends, which lost 0 bases and 4 bases, there was a span of 10 bases.

This clone came up once. The chain has TRBV5-1 and TRBJ2-1; the D gene is possibly TRBD2 (7 bases). Deletions cut 0 bases from V and 8 bases from J, with 27 bases between. The CDR3 spans 19 residues. CDR1 SGHRS and CDR2 YFSETQ come from the germline V gene. The CDR3 is CASSLEGSSGSGASDEQFF. CDR3 DNA sequence: TGCGCCAGCAGCTTGGAAGGGTCTAGCGGATCGGGGGCCTCGGATGAGCAGTTCTTC. Full variable domain (missing parts from reference TRBV5-1 and TRBJ2-1): KAGVTQTPRYLIKTRGQQVTLSCSPISGHRSVSWYQQTPGQGLQFLFEYFSETQRNKGNFPGRFSGRQFSNSRSEMNVSTLELGDSALYLCASSLEGSSGSGASDEQFFGPGTRLTVL.

This chain links TRBV7-3 with TRBJ2-2; tentatively, D is TRBD2 (6 bases). The CDR3 covers 16 residues. V was trimmed by 5 bases and J by 0 bases, leaving 13 bases between them. Germline CDR1 is SGHTA and CDR2 is FQGTGA. The DNA for the CDR3 is TGTGCCAGCAGCCCCCGGGTAGCGGCGAACACCGGGGAGCTGTTTTTT. This encodes CASSPRVAANTGELFF.

V is TRBV27 and J is TRBJ2-5; D perhaps matches TRBD2 (5 bases). Between the trimmed V and J ends, which lost 0 bases and 5 bases, there was a span of 13 bases. Germline lookup yields CDR1 MNHEY and CDR2 SMNVEV (reference sequence). The CDR3 spans 15 residues. CDR3 protein: CASSLSRVDRETQYF. DNA for the CDR3: TGTGCCAGCAGTTTATCGAGGGTAGATCGGGAGACCCAGTACTTC.

This clone has more than one count but fewer than ten. This chain joins TRBV9 and TRBJ2-2; D uncertain. V lost 0 bases and J 4 bases, leaving 7 bases between the germline ends. This CDR3 is 14 amino acids long. CDR1 is SGDLS, CDR2 YYNGEE, per germline. The CDR3 sequence: CASSVGWSTGELFF. DNA for the CDR3: TGTGCCAGCAGCGTAGGGTGGAGCACCGGGGAGCTGTTTTTT.

This chain uses TRBV11-2 with TRBJ2-7, with D possibly being TRBD1 (6 bases). Germline CDR1 SGHAT, CDR2 FQNNGV. This CDR3 comprises 16 residues. Deletions cut 0 bases from V and 0 bases from J, with 12 bases between. The chain's CDR3 is CASSLEGQFNSYEQYF. The CDR3, as DNA: TGTGCCAGCAGCTTAGAGGGACAATTCAACTCCTACGAGCAGTACTTC.

The gene calls are TRBV5-1 and TRBJ1-1, with 10 bases that match TRBD1. The germline V gene has CDR1 SGHRS and CDR2 YFSETQ. This CDR3 region has 14 residues. The ends lost 6 bases at V and 4 bases at J; junction bases unmatched: 6. This CDR3 is CASTGTGASTEAFF. CDR3 nucleotide sequence: TGCGCCAGCACCGGGACAGGGGCGAGCACTGAAGCTTTCTTT.

This rearrangement joins TRBV3-1 (or the pseudogene TRBV3-2) to TRBJ2-1; 8 nucleotides line up with TRBD2. After removal of 1 base from V and 8 bases from J, the junction contained 4 bases not matched to a gene. This CDR3 is built from 14 residues. Germline V gene lookup returns CDR1 LGHDT and CDR2 YNNKEL (reference sequence). In DNA form, the CDR3 reads TGTGCCAGCAGCCAAGCGGGAGGGCAGGATGAGCAGTTCTTC. Encoded protein: CASSQAGGQDEQFF.

This clone was found a few times. The chain is built from TRBV21-1 and TRBJ2-2; TRBD1 was called by the table and not checked on the DNA. TRBV21-1 is a recognized pseudogene. CDR3 size: 16 residues. In DNA, the CDR3 is TGTGCCAGCACCAAAGATACACATCCGAACACCGGGGAGCTGTTTTTT. It yields the protein CASTKDTHPNTGELFF.

The rearrangement uses TRBV25-1 and TRBJ1-1; TRBD1 agrees at 8 bases. The J segment lost 5 bases and the V segment lost 6 bases, leaving 11 bases of the junction unmatched. The length of the CDR3 is 15 residues. From germline, CDR1 is MGHDK and CDR2 SYGVNS. This CDR3 reads CASSPPGGGRTEAFF. CDR3 DNA sequence: TGTGCCAGCAGCCCCCCAGGGGGCGGAAGAACTGAAGCTTTCTTT.

The V and J genes are TRBV28 and TRBJ1-1; the match to TRBD1 covers 8 bases. Germline CDR1 MDHEN, CDR2 SYDVKM. There are 14 residues in the CDR3. Germline trimming cut 4 bases from V and 5 bases from J; bases unmatched to any gene: 6. The CDR3, as DNA: TGTGCCAGCAGTTCGCGGACAGGGCGGACTGAAGCTTTCTTT. Translation gives CASSSRTGRTEAFF.

This clone was seen a single time. The chain has TRBV27 and TRBJ2-2; 7 nucleotides line up with TRBD2. The CDR3 runs to 17 residues. J was trimmed by 5 bases and V by 2 bases; bases with no gene match: 11. Germline loops: CDR1 MNHEY, CDR2 SMNVEV (reference sequence). The CDR3 sequence is CASSLGSAGVRTGELFF. Here the CDR3 DNA reads TGTGCCAGCAGTTTAGGCTCGGCGGGAGTACGGACCGGGGAGCTGTTTTTT.

V gene TRBV28 combines with J gene TRBJ2-6; 8 nucleotides align to TRBD2. This CDR3 is 16 amino acids long. Per the germline V gene, CDR1 is MDHEN and CDR2 is SYDVKM. Germline trimming cut 7 bases from V and 2 bases from J; bases unmatched to any gene: 7. The chain's CDR3 is CASKGLELAGANVLTF. CDR3 DNA sequence: TGTGCCAGCAAGGGACTAGAGCTAGCTGGGGCCAACGTCCTGACTTTC.

The genes are TRBV2 and TRBJ2-2; D might be TRBD2 (6 bases). With 2 bases removed from V and 5 bases from J, the gap between germline ends came to 12 bases. CDR3 length equals 15 residues. Germline V gene data show CDR1 as SNHLY and CDR2 as FYNNEI. As DNA, the CDR3 is TGTGCCAGCAGTGAAACCGGGAGAAATACCGGGGAGCTGTTTTTT. Amino acids: CASSETGRNTGELFF.

The chain recombines TRBV19 with TRBJ2-7; the match to TRBD1 covers 8 bases. The CDR3 totals 15 residues. The germline gives CDR1 LNHDA, CDR2 SQIVND (reference sequence). V trimming: 8 bases; J trimming: 1 base; junction bases outside the gene matches: 10. CDR3 sequence (DNA): TGTGCCAGTCAGCCGGGACAGGATTATTCCTACGAGCAGTACTTC. Amino acid sequence: CASQPGQDYSYEQYF.

The chain links TRBV5-1 to TRBJ2-4; D is uncertain. This CDR3 spans 13 amino acids. The V gene's germline CDR1 is SGHRS and CDR2 YFSETQ. V was clipped by 0 bases and J by 6 bases, with 7 bases between them. CDR3 coding DNA: TGCGCCAGCAGCTTGGTCACGGGAAACATTCAGTACTTC. This sequence encodes CASSLVTGNIQYF. The full variable domain, in which reference TRBV5-1 and TRBJ2-4 provide the parts outside the CDR3, is KAGVTQTPRYLIKTRGQQVTLSCSPISGHRSVSWYQQTPGQGLQFLFEYFSETQRNKGNFPGRFSGRQFSNSRSEMNVSTLELGDSALYLCASSLVTGNIQYFGAGTRLSVL.